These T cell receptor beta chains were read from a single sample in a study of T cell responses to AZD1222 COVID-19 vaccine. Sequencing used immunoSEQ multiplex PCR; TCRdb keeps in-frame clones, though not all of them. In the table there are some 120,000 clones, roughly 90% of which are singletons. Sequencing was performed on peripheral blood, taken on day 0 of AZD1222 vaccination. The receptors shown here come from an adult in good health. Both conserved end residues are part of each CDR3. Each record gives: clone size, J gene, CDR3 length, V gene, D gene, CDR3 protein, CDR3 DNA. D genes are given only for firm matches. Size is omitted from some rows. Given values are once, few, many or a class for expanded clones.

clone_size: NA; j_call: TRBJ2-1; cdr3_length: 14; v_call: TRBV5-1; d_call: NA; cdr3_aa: CASSLGENYNEQFF; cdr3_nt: TGCGCCAGCAGCCTAGGAGAGAACTACAATGAGCAGTTCTTC
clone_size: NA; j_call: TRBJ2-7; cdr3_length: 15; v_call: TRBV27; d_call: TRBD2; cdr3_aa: CASSPSTSGGYEQYF; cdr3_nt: TGTGCCAGCAGTCCCTCGACTAGCGGGGGATACGAGCAGTACTTC
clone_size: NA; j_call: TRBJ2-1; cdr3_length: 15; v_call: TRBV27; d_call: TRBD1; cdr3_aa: CATHGGQGPVDEQFF; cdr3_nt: TGTGCCACCCATGGGGGACAGGGTCCAGTTGATGAGCAGTTCTTC
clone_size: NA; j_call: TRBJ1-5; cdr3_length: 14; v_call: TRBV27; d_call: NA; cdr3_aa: CASSLVAESQPQHF; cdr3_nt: TGTGCCAGCAGTTTAGTGGCAGAGAGTCAGCCCCAGCATTTT
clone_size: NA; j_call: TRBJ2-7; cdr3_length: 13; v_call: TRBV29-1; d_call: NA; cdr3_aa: CSATRPGRKEQYF; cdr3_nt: TGCAGCGCCACGCGGCCGGGACGGAAGGAGCAGTACTTC
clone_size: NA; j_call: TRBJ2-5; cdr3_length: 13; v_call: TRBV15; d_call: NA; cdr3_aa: CATSRDPGETQYF; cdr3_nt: TGTGCCACCAGCAGAGATCCCGGAGAGACCCAGTACTTC
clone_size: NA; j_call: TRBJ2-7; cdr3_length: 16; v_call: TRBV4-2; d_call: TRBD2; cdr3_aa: CASSGGVAGGRYEQYF; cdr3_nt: TGTGCCAGCAGTGGGGGGGTAGCGGGAGGTCGCTACGAGCAGTACTTC
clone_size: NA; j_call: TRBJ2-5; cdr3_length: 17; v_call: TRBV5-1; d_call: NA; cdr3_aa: CASSWSGGPSSSETQYF; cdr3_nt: TGCGCCAGCAGCTGGAGCGGAGGGCCTTCTAGTTCGGAGACCCAGTACTTC
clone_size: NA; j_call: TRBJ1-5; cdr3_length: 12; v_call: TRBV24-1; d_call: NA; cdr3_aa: CATSDGPQPQHF; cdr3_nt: TGTGCCACCAGTGATGGCCCACAGCCCCAGCATTTT
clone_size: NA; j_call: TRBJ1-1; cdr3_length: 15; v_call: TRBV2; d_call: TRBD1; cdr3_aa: CASSELTGVGTEAFF; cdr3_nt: TGTGCCAGCAGTGAGTTGACAGGGGTGGGAACTGAAGCTTTCTTT
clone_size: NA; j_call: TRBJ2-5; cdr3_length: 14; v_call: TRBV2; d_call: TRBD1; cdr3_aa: CASSVEGAGETQYF; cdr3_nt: TGTGCCAGCAGTGTCGAGGGGGCCGGAGAGACCCAGTACTTC
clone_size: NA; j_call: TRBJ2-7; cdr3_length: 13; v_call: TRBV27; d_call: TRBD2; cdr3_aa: CATRLAGGNEQYF; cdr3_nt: TGTGCCACCCGACTAGCGGGAGGAAACGAGCAGTACTTC
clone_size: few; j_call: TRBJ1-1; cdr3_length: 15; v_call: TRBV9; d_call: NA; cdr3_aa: CASSVTVSPNTEAFF; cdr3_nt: TGTGCCAGCAGCGTAACGGTCAGCCCGAACACTGAAGCTTTCTTT
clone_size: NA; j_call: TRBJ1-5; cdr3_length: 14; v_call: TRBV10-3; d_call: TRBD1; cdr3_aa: CAIKRTGDDQPQHF; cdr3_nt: TGTGCCATCAAACGGACAGGGGACGATCAGCCCCAGCATTTT
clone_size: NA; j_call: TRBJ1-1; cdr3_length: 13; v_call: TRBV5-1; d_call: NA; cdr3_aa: CASSSRGFTEAFF; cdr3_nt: TGCGCCAGCAGCTCTAGGGGGTTCACTGAAGCTTTCTTT
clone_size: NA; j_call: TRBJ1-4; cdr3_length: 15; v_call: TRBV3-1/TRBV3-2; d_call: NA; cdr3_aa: CASSQGGLGNEKLFF; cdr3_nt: TGTGCCAGCAGCCAAGGAGGGCTTGGGAATGAAAAACTGTTTTTT
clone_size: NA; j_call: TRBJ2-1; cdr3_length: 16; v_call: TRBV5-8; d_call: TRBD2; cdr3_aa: CASSLGLAGAFNEQFF; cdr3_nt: TGTGCCAGCAGCTTAGGACTAGCGGGAGCCTTCAATGAGCAGTTCTTC
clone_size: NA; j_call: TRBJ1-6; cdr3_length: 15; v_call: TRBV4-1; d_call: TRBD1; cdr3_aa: CASSQPGGAGTGLHF; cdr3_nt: TGCGCCAGCAGCCAACCGGGGGGAGCGGGGACAGGTCTCCACTTT
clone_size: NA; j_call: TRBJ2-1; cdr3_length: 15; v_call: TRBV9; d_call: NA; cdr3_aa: CASSVVGGLGNEQFF; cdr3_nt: TGTGCCAGCAGCGTAGTTGGGGGTTTGGGTAATGAGCAGTTCTTC
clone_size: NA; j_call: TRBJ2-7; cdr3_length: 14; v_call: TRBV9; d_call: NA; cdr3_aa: CASSVGGVSYEQYF; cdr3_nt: TGTGCCAGCAGCGTAGGTGGGGTTTCCTACGAGCAGTACTTC
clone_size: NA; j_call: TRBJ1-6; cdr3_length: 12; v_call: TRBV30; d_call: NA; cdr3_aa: CAWKQDNSPLHF; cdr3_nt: TGTGCCTGGAAACAAGATAATTCACCCCTCCACTTT
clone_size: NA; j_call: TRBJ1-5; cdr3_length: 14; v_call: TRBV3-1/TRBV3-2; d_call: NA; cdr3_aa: CASSASGSNQPQHF; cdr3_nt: TGTGCCAGCAGCGCCTCGGGCAGCAATCAGCCCCAGCATTTT
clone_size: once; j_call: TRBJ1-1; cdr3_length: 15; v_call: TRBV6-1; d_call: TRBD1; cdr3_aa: CASSEGGTAVYEAFF; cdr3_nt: TGTGCCAGCAGTGAAGGGGGGACAGCGGTCTATGAAGCTTTCTTT
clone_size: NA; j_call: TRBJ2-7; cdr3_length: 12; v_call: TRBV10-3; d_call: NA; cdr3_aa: CAIGTYHYEQYF; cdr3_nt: TGTGCCATTGGGACTTACCATTACGAGCAGTACTTC
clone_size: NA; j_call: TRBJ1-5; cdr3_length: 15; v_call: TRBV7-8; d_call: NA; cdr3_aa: CASSLVATVDQPQHF; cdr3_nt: TGTGCCAGCAGCTTAGTCGCGACAGTTGATCAGCCCCAGCATTTT
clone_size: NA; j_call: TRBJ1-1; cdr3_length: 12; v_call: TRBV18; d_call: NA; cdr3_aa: CASSPSGTEAFF; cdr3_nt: TGTGCCAGCTCACCATCGGGCACTGAAGCTTTCTTT
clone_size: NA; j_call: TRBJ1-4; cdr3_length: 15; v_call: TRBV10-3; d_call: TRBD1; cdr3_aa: CAISVQPGQDEKLFF; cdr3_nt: TGTGCCATCAGTGTTCAACCGGGACAGGACGAAAAACTGTTTTTT
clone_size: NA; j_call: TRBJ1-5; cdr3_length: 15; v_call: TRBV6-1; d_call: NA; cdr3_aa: CASSEALGVGQPQHF; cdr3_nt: TGTGCCAGCAGTGAAGCGCTCGGAGTGGGGCAGCCCCAGCATTTT
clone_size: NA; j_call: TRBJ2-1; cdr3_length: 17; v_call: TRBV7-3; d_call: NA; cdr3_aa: CASSSPGKTSSYNEQFF; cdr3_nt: TGTGCCAGCAGCTCTCCGGGCAAAACGAGCTCCTACAATGAGCAGTTCTTC
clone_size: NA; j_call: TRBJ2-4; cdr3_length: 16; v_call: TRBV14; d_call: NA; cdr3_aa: CASSPVEAGAKNIQYF; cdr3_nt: TGTGCCAGCAGCCCTGTTGAAGCGGGAGCCAAAAACATTCAGTACTTC
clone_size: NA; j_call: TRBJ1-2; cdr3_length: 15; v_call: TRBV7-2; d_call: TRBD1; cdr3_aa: CASSLGGQGIKGYTF; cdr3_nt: TGTGCCAGCAGCTTGGGAGGACAGGGGATTAAAGGCTACACCTTC
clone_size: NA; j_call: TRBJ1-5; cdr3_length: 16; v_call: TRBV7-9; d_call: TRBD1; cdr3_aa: CASSLGTGGPYQPQHF; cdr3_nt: TGTGCCAGCAGCTTGGGGACAGGGGGTCCTTATCAGCCCCAGCATTTT
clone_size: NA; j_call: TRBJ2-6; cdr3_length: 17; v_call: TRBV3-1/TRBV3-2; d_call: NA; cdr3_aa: CASSRPLRQPGANVLTF; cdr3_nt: TGTGCCAGCAGCAGACCCCTCCGGCAGCCCGGGGCCAACGTCCTGACTTTC
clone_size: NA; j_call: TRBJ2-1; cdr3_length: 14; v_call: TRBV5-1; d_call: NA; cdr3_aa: CASSGGASYNEQFF; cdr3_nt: TGCGCCAGCAGCGGGGGGGCCTCCTACAATGAGCAGTTCTTC
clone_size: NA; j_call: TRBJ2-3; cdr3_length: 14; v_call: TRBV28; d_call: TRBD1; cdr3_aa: CASSTRGRVDTQYF; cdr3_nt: TGTGCCAGCAGTACTAGGGGGCGAGTGGATACGCAGTATTTT
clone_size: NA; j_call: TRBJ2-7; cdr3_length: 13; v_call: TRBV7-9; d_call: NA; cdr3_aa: CASSLTVYYEQYF; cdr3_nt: TGTGCCAGCAGCTTAACAGTCTACTACGAGCAGTACTTC
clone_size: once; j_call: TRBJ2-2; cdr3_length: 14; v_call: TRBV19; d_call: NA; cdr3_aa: CASRRQALSGELFF; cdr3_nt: TGTGCCAGTAGGAGACAGGCGCTTTCCGGGGAGCTGTTTTTT
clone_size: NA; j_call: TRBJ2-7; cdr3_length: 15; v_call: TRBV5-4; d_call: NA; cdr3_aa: CASSSPVGASYEQYF; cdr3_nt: TGTGCCAGCAGCTCCCCCGTGGGGGCGTCCTACGAGCAGTACTTC
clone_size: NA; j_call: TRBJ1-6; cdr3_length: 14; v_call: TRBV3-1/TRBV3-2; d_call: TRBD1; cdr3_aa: CASSPGQANSPLHF; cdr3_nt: TGTGCCAGCAGCCCCGGACAGGCCAATTCACCCCTCCACTTT
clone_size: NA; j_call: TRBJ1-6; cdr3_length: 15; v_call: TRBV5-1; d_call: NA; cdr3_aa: CASSFDDSHDSPLHF; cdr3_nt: TGCGCCAGCAGCTTCGATGACAGCCATGATTCACCCCTCCACTTT
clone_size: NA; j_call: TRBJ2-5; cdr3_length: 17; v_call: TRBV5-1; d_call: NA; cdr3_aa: CASSPNWNTGTQETQYF; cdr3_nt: TGCGCCAGCAGCCCAAACTGGAACACCGGAACCCAAGAGACCCAGTACTTC
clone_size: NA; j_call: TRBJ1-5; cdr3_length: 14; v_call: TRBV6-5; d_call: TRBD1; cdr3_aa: CASRPSAGGQPQHF; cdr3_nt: TGTGCCAGCAGACCTAGCGCAGGGGGTCAGCCCCAGCATTTT
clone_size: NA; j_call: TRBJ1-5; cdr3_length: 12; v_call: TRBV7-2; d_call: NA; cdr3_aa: CASRQGGGPQHF; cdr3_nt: TGTGCCAGCAGGCAAGGGGGGGGGCCCCAGCATTTT
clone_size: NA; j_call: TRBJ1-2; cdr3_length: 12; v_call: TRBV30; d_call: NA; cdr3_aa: CAWRRGPYGYTF; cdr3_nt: TGTGCCTGGAGGCGGGGGCCCTATGGCTACACCTTC
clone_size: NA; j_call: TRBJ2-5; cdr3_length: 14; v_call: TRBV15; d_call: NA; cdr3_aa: CATSRRTTQETQYF; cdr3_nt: TGTGCCACCAGCAGACGGACAACCCAAGAGACCCAGTACTTC
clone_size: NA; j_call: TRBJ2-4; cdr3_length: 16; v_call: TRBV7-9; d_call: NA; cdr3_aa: CASSLAGGRGQNIQYF; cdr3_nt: TGTGCCAGCAGCTTAGCGGGGGGGCGAGGCCAAAACATTCAGTACTTC
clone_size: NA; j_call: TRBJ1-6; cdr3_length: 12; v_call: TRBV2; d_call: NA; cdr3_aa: CASTTVNSPLHF; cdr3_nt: TGTGCCAGCACTACAGTTAATTCACCCCTCCACTTT
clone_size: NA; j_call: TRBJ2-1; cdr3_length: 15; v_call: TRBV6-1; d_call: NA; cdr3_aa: CASSDQLHPFGEQFF; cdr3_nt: TGTGCCAGCAGTGACCAACTCCACCCTTTCGGTGAGCAGTTCTTC
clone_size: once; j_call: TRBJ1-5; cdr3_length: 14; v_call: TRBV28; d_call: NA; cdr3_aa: CASSPNREDQPQHF; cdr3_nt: TGTGCCAGCAGTCCAAACAGGGAGGATCAGCCCCAGCATTTT
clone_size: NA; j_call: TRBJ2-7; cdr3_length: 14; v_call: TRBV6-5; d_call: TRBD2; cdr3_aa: CASSYSGTSDEQYF; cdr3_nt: TGTGCCAGCAGTTACTCCGGGACTAGCGACGAGCAGTACTTC
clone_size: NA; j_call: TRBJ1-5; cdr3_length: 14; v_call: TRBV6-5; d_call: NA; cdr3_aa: CASSYSRRDQPQHF; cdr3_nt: TGTGCCAGCAGTTATTCGAGGAGGGATCAGCCCCAGCATTTT
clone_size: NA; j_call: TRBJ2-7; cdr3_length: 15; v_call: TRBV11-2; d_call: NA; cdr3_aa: CASSLVPGYGYEQYF; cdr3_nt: TGTGCCAGCAGCTTAGTCCCAGGGTACGGCTACGAGCAGTACTTC
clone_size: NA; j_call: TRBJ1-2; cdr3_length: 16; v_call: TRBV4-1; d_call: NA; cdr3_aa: CASSQAWTRSNYGYTF; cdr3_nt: TGCGCCAGCAGCCAAGCCTGGACACGGTCTAACTATGGCTACACCTTC
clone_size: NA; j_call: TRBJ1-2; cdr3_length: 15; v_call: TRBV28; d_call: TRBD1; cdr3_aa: CASSFTGQENYGYTF; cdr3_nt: TGTGCCAGCAGTTTTACGGGACAGGAGAACTATGGCTACACCTTC
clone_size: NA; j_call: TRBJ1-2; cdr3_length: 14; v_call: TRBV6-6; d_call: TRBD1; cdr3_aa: CASSYTRGGDGYTF; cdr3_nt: TGTGCCAGCAGTTACACACGAGGGGGCGACGGCTACACCTTC